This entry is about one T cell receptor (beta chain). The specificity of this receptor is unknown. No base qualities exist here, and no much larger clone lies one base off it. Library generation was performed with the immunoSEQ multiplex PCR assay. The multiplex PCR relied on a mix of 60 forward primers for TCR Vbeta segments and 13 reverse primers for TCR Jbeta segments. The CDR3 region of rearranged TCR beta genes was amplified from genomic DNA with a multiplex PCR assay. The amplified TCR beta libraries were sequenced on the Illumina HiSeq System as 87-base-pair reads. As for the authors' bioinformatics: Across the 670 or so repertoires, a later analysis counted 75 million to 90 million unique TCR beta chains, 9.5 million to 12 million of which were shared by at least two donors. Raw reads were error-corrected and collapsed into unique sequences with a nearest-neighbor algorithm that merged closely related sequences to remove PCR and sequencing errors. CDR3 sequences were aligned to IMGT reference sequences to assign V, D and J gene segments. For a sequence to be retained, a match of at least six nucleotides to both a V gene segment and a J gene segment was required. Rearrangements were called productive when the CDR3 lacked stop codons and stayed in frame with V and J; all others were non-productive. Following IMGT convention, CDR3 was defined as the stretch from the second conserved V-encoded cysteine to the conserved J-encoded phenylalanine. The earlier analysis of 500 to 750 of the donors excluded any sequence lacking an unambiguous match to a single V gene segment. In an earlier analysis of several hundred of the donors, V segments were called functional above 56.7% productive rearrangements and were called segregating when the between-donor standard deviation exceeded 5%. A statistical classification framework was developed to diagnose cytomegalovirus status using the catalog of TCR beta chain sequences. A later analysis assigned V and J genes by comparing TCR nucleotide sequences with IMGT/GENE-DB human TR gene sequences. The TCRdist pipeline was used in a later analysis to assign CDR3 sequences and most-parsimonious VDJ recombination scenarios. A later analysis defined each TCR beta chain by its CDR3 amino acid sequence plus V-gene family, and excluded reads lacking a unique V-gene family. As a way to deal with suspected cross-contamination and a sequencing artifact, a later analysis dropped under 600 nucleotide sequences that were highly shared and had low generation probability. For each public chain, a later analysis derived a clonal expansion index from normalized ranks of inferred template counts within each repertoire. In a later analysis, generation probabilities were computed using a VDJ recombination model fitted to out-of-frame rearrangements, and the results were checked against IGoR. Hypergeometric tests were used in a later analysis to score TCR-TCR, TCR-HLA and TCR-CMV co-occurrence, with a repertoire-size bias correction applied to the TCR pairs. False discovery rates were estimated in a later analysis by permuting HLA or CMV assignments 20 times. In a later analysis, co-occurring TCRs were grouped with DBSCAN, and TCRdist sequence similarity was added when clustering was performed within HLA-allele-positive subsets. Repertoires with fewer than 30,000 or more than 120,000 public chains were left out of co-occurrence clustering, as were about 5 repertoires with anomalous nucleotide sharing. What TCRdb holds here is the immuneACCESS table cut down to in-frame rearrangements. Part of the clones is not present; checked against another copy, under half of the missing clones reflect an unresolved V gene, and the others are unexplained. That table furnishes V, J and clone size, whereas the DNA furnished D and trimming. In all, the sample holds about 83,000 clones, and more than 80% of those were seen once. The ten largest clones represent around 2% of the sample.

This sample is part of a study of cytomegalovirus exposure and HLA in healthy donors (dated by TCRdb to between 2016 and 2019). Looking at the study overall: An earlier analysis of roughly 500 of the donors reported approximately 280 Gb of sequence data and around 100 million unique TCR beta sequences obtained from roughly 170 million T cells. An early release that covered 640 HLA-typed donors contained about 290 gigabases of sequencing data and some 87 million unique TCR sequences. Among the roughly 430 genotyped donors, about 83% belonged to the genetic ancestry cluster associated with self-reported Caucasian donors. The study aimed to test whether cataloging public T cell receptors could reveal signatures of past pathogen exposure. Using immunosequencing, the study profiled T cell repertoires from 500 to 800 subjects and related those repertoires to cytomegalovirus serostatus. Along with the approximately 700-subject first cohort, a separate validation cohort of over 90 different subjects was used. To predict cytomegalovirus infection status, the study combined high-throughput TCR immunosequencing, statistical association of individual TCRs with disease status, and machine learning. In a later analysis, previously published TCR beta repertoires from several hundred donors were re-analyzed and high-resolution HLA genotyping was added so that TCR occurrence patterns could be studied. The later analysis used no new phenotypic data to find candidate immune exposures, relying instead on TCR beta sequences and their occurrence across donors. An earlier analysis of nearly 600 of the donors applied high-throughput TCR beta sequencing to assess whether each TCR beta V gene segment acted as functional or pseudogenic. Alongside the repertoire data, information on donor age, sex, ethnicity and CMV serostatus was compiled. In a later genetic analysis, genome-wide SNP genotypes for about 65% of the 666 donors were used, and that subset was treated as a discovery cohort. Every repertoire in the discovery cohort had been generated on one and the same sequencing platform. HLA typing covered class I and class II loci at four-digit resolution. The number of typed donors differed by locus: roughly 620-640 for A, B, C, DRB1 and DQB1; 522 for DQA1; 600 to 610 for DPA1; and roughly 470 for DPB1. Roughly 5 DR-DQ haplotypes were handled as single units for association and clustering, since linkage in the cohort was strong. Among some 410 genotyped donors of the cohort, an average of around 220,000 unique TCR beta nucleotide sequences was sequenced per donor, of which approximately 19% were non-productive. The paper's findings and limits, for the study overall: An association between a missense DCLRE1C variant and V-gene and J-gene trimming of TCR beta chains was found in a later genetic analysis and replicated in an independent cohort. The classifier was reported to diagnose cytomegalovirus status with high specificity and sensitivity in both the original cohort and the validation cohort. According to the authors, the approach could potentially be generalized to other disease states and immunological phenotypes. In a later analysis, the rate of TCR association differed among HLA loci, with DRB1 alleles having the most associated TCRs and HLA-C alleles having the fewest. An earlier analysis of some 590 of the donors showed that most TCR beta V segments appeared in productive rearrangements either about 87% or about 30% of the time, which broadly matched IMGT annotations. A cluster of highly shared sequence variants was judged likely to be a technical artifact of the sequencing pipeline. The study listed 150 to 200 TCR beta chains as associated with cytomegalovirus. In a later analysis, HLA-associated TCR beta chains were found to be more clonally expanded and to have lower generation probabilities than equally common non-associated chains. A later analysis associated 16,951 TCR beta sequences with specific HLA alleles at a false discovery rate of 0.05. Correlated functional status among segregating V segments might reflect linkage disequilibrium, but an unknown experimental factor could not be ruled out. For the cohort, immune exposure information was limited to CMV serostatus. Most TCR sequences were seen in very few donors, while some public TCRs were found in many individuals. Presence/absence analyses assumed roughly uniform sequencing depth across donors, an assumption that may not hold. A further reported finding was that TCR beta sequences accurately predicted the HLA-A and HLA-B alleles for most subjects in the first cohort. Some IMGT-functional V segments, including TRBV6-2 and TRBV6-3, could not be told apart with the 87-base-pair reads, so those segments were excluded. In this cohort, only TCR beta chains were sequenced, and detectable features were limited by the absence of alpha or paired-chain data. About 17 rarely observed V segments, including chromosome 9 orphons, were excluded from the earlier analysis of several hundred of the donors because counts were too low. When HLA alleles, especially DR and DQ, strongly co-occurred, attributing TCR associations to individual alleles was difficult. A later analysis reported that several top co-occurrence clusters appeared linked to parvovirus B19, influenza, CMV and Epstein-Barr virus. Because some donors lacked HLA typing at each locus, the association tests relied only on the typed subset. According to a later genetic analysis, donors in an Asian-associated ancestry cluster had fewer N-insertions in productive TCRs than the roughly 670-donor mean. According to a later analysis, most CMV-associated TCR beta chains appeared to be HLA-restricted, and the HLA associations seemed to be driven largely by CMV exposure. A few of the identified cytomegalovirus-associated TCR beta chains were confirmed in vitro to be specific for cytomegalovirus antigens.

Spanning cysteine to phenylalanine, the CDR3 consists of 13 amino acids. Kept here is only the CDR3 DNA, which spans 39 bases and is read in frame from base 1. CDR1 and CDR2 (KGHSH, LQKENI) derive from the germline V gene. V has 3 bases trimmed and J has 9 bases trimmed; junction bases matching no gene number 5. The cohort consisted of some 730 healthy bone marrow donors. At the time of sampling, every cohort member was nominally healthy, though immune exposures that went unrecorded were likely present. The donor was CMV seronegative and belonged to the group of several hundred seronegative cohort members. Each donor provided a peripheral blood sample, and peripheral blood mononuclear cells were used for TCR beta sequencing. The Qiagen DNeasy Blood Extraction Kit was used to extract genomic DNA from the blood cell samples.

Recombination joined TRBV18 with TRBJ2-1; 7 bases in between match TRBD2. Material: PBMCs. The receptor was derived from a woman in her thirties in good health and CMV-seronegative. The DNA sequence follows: TGTGCCAGCTCACCTCTAGCGGAAGGTGAGCAGTTCTTC. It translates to CASSPLAEGEQFF.